This T cell receptor (beta chain) was sequenced in a study of cytotoxic CD8 clonotypes in ibrutinib-treated CLL. Study observations and caveats: Starting clonality was above that of age-matched healthy donors and tracked circulating CD8+ T-cell counts.

Data came from immunoSEQ multiplex PCR; TCRdb stores just in-frame clones and leaves some out. The repertoire holds about 97,000 clones, 77% seen once, with 20% to 25% in the top ten. V lost 4 bases, J lost 0 bases, and 12 bases lay in between. This CDR3 comprises 16 residues. Per the germline V gene, CDR1 is SGHDN and CDR2 is FVKESK. This clone was seen more than once but under ten times. Its specificity is unknown. The rearrangement joins TRBV14 to TRBJ2-2; unclear D gene. The receptor comes from a human donor with chronic lymphocytic leukemia. The material was PBMCs, obtained after 24 months of ibrutinib treatment. CDR3 in DNA: TGTGCCAGCAGCCCCTCACTCCTTTCGAACACCGGGGAGCTGTTTTTT. Protein product: CASSPSLLSNTGELFF.